This T cell receptor (beta chain) was found in a study of metastatic and nonmetastatic thyroid tumors. Among the patients, none had received any treatment before thyroid surgery. TCRdb re-called the PCR reads through MiXCR. The sample records tens of thousands of clones, roughly a quarter being singletons. CDR3 length: 13 amino acids. Trimming pared 5 bases from V and 3 bases from J, leaving 10 bases between. CDR1 is MNHNS, CDR2 SASEGT, per germline. Sequenced input: blood. The genes are TRBV6-1 and TRBJ1-2, with a weak D call TRBD1 (6 bases). The TCR originated in a female donor with papillary thyroid cancer or a benign thyroid nodule (not recorded which). Some clones in this sample may be carry-over from other donors' samples. CDR3 region: CASSMDSHYGYTF. DNA for the CDR3: TGTGCCAGCAGTATGGACAGTCACTATGGCTACACCTTC.